These 17 T cell receptor beta chains originate from one sample sequenced in a study of human T cells and chemical hapten exposure. MiXCR, run by TCRdb on the RACE reads, gives a single entry per CDR3 protein. The data show 100,000 to 150,000 distinct CDR3 sequences, 12% to 15% seen once. Noted time point: patch test 1, 2 weeks after DPC sensitization. Treatment in this sample: therapeutic diphenylcyclopropenone sensitization with weekly scalp DPC. The material sequenced was whole blood, taken in connection with sensitization to the hapten diphenylcyclopropenone (DPC). These receptors came from a man aged 18 to 30 with alopecia areata. Some clones in this sample may be carry-over from other donors' samples.

The chain couples TRBV29-1 to TRBJ1-1, with 8 positions matching TRBD1. Germline trimming cut 4 bases from V and 0 bases from J; bases unmatched to any gene: 4. CDR3 length: 14 residues. The V gene's germline CDR1 is SQVTM and CDR2 ANQGSEA. CDR3 loop: CSVVRGQVNTEAFF. CDR3 nucleotides: TGCAGCGTTGTCAGGGGGCAAGTGAACACTGAAGCTTTCTTT.

This clonotype was detected ten times or more. This chain's CDR3 is CASSFVWGRGAEAFF. CDR3 sequence (DNA): TGTGCCAGCAGTTTCGTCTGGGGGAGGGGCGCTGAAGCTTTCTTT. The J gene is TRBJ1-1, the V gene TRBV12-3 or TRBV12-4, with TRBD1 as a possible D gene (5 bases). The CDR3 is 15 amino acids. V lost 3 bases and J lost 6, with 17 bases in between.

This clonotype was observed a few times. J is TRBJ1-1 and V is TRBV10-2; TRBD1 aligns across 9 bases. The germline CDR1 and CDR2 sequences are WSHSY and SAAADI. The CDR3 contains 18 residues. Trimming removed 7 bases from V and 0 bases from J; junction bases left unmatched: 15. This CDR3 reads CASTPGQGFRPMNTEAFF. The CDR3 nucleotides are TGCGCCAGCACTCCGGGACAGGGCTTCCGCCCCATGAACACTGAAGCTTTCTTT.

This clonotype was detected only a few times. The chain is built from TRBV24-1 and TRBJ1-2; 8 bases match TRBD1. Germline V CDR1 and CDR2: KGHDR, SFDVKD. The CDR3 spans 14 residues. V shed 3 bases and J 8 bases; nucleotides not matched to a gene: 7. In DNA, the CDR3 is TGTGCCACCAGTGATCGCGGACAGGGAGGAGGCTACACCTTC. This encodes CATSDRGQGGGYTF.

Only a few counts were recorded for this clonotype. The gene calls are TRBV4-1 and TRBJ2-6; the D gene could be TRBD1 or TRBD2 (5 bases each). The CDR3 is 16 residues long. Trimming removed 1 base at V and 0 bases at J, with 7 bases between. Germline CDR1 is MGHRA and CDR2 is YSYEKL. CDR3 nucleotides: TGCGCCAGCAGCCAAGTTGGGGGCTCTGGGGCCAACGTCCTGACTTTC. It codes for CASSQVGGSGANVLTF.

This clonotype was recorded a few times. The J gene is TRBJ1-4, the V gene TRBV7-9; a weak D match, TRBD1 (5 bases). Germline V gene lookup returns CDR1 SEHNR and CDR2 FQNEAQ (reference sequence). The CDR3 is 18 residues long. Trimming took 2 bases from V and 6 from J, leaving 22 bases between them. CDR3 sequence (DNA): TGTGCCAGCAGCTTACCCCGGGACTCCTCATCGAAAGATGAAAAACTGTTTTTT. Translating gives CASSLPRDSSSKDEKLFF. Supplemented by reference TRBV7-9 and TRBJ1-4, the full variable domain reads DTGVSQNPRHKITKRGQNVTFRCDPISEHNRLYWYRQTLGQGPEFLTYFQNEAQLEKSRLLSDRFSAERPKGSFSTLEIQRTEQGDSAMYLCASSLPRDSSSKDEKLFFGSGTQLSVL.

The chain links TRBV4-1 to TRBJ2-2, with TRBD1 matching 8 bases. The CDR3 is 14 residues long. With 3 bases clipped from V and 7 bases from J, the junction kept 4 bases outside the gene matches. Germline V gives CDR1 MGHRA, CDR2 YSYEKL. DNA of the CDR3: TGCGCCAGCAGCCACCTGGACAGGGACGGGGAGCTGTTTTTT. Its translation: CASSHLDRDGELFF.

The chain is built from TRBV9 and TRBJ2-2, with D possibly matching TRBD2 (6 bases). Trimming removed 3 bases at V and 3 bases at J, with 15 bases between. Germline V gene data show CDR1 as SGDLS and CDR2 as YYNGEE. The CDR3 covers 16 residues. The CDR3 sequence: CASSAPGGDYTGELFF. The CDR3, as DNA: TGTGCCAGCAGCGCCCCAGGCGGGGATTACACCGGGGAGCTGTTTTTT.

The V gene is TRBV15, the J gene TRBJ2-3; 14 bases align to TRBD2. CDR1 and CDR2 (germline): LNHNV, YYDKDF (reference sequence). The CDR3 is 15 residues long. Losses at the gene ends were 3 bases for V and 4 bases for J; bases not matched to a gene: 0. CDR3 DNA sequence: TGTGCCACCAGCAGGACTAGCGGGGGGGCAGATACGCAGTATTTT. The encoded protein is CATSRTSGGADTQYF.

The V and J genes are TRBV20-1 and TRBJ2-2; 8 nucleotides align to TRBD1. Germline assignment: CDR1 DFQATT and CDR2 SNEGSKA (reference sequence). The CDR3 extends over 15 amino acids. Losses at the gene ends were 3 bases for V and 3 bases for J; bases not matched to a gene: 6. The CDR3 bases are TGCAGTGCTAGGACAGGGGTCTGGGACACCGGGGAGCTGTTTTTT. Protein product: CSARTGVWDTGELFF.

The sample holds many counts of this clonotype. The chain carries TRBV6-2 or TRBV6-3 and TRBJ1-2; perhaps TRBD1 as D (5 bases). Per germline, CDR1 MNHEY and CDR2 SVGEGT. CDR3 size: 15 residues. V was trimmed by 6 bases and J by 0 bases, leaving 14 bases between them. The CDR3 nucleotides read TGTGCCAGCAGCATGACAGCCCAAGCTAACTATGGCTACACCTTC. Protein sequence: CASSMTAQANYGYTF.

Concerning this clonotype: A read error may account for a junction end that differs from germline. The chain joins TRBV9 to TRBJ2-3; 7 bases agree with TRBD1. The CDR3 spans 17 residues. Germline-derived CDR1 and CDR2 are SGDLS and YYNGEE. Here the CDR3 DNA reads TGTACCAGCAGCGTAGGAGACAGGGAGACCCGCACAGATACGCAGTATTTT. Protein product: CTSSVGDRETRTDTQYF. Combining the CDR3 with reference TRBV9 and TRBJ2-3 gives the whole variable domain DSGVTQTPKHLITATGQRVTLRCSPRSGDLSVYWYQQSLDQGLQFLIQYYNGEERAKGNILERFSAQQFPDLHSELNLSSLELGDSALYFCTSSVGDRETRTDTQYFGPGTRLTVL.

This clonotype was seen once. The V and J genes are TRBV7-2 and TRBJ2-5, with 7 bases aligning to TRBD1. Looked up from germline, CDR1 is SGHTA and CDR2 is FQGNSA. J gave up 2 bases and V 5 bases, and 8 bases lay outside the gene matches. CDR3 size: 15 residues. CDR3: CASSPRTGEQETQYF. In nucleotides, the CDR3 is TGTGCCAGCAGCCCGCGGACAGGAGAGCAAGAGACCCAGTACTTC.

This clonotype was seen a single time. One end of the junction is discordant with germline, which a read error may explain. The V call is TRBV6-2 or TRBV6-3, the J call TRBJ2-2; D is possibly TRBD2 (5 bases). The germline gives CDR1 MNHEY, CDR2 SVGEGT. This CDR3 is 13 amino acids long. The CDR3 spells CASSYSSTGELVF. DNA for the CDR3: TGTGCCAGCAGTTACTCTAGCACCGGGGAGCTGGTTTTT.

The V gene is TRBV3-1, the J gene TRBJ1-5; D is unclear. With 1 base removed from V and 4 bases from J, the gap between germline ends came to 17 bases. CDR3 length: 17 amino acids. Germline V gene data show CDR1 as LGHDT and CDR2 as YNNKEL (reference sequence). The CDR3 DNA reads TGTGCCAGCAGCCAAGGTCTTTGGGCAAGAACGAATCAGCCCCAGCATTTT. Encoded protein: CASSQGLWARTNQPQHF.

The table lists this clonotype with a few counts. The chain employs TRBV6-4 and TRBJ1-6, with D unresolved. Trimming took off 0 bases at V and 7 bases at J, with 4 bases between the two ends. Germline V gene lookup returns CDR1 MRHNA and CDR2 SNTAGT. CDR3 length equals 13 residues. CDR3 sequence reads: CASSDSSNSPLHF. The CDR3 DNA is TGTGCCAGCAGTGACTCTTCGAATTCACCCCTCCACTTT.

This clonotype was picked up a small number of times. This chain links TRBV16 with TRBJ2-7; D may be TRBD2 (5 bases). Germline-derived CDR1 and CDR2 are KGHSY and FQNENV. Trimming removed 3 bases at V and 6 bases at J, with 21 bases between. This CDR3 spans 16 amino acids. The CDR3 loop reads CASSQRVFFMASEQYF. As DNA, the CDR3 is TGTGCCAGCAGCCAGCGGGTTTTCTTCATGGCCTCCGAGCAGTACTTC. Based on the CDR3 plus reference TRBV16 and TRBJ2-7, the full variable domain is GEEVAQTPKHLVRGEGQKAKLYCAPIKGHSYVFWYQQVLKNEFKFLISFQNENVFDETGMPKERFSAKCLPNSPCSLEIQATKLEDSAVYFCASSQRVFFMASEQYFGPGTRLTVT.